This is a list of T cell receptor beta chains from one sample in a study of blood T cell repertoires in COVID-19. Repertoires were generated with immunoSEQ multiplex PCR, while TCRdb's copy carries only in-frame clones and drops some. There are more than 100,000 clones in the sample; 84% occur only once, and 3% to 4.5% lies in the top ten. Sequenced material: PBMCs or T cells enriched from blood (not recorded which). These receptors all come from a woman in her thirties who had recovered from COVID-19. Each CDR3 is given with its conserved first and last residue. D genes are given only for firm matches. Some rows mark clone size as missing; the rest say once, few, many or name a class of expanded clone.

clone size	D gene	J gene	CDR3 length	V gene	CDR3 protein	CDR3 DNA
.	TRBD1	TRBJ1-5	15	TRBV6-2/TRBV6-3	CASSPGRGPYQPQHF	TGTGCCAGCAGTCCCGGGAGGGGGCCTTATCAGCCCCAGCATTTT
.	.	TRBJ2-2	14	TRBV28	CASRTITVTGELFF	TGTGCCAGCAGGACGATCACAGTCACCGGGGAGCTGTTTTTT
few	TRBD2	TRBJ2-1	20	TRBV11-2	CASSLESPRTSGSRVGEQFF	TGTGCCAGCAGCTTAGAGTCCCCAAGGACTAGCGGGAGTAGGGTTGGGGAGCAGTTCTTC
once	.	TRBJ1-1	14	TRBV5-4	CASSLEASAVEAFF	TGTGCCAGCAGCTTGGAAGCCAGCGCGGTGGAAGCTTTCTTT
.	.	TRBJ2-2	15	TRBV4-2	CASSQERTNTGELFF	TGTGCCAGCAGCCAAGAGCGTACCAACACCGGGGAGCTGTTTTTT
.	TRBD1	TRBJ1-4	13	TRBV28	CASAEQGGEKLFF	TGTGCCAGCGCGGAACAGGGGGGAGAAAAACTGTTTTTT
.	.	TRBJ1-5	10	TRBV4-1	CASSLQPQHF	TGCGCCAGCAGCCTACAGCCCCAGCATTTT
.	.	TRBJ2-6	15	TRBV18	CASSPQNTGANVLTF	TGTGCCAGCTCACCCCAGAACACTGGGGCCAACGTCCTGACTTTC
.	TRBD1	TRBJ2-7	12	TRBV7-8	CASSFVTGAQYF	TGTGCCAGCAGTTTTGTCACAGGGGCTCAGTACTTC
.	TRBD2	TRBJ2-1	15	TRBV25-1	CASSDWTSGSNEQFF	TGTGCCAGCAGTGATTGGACTAGCGGGTCAAATGAGCAGTTCTTC
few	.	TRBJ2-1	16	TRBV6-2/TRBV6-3	CASRQGLLRRYNEQFF	TGTGCCAGCCGCCAGGGACTGCTCAGGCGTTACAATGAGCAGTTCTTC
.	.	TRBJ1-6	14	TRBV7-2	CASRGDTYNSPLHF	TGTGCCAGCAGAGGGGATACCTATAATTCACCCCTCCACTTT
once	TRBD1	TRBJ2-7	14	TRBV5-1	CASSGDRDSYEQYF	TGCGCCAGCAGCGGAGACAGGGATTCCTACGAGCAGTACTTC
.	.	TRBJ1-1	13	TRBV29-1	CSVEEGGYTEAFF	TGCAGCGTTGAAGAGGGGGGTTACACTGAAGCTTTCTTT
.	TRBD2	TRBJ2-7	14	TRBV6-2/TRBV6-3	CASSWLAESYEQYF	TGTGCCAGCAGTTGGCTAGCGGAGTCCTACGAGCAGTACTTC
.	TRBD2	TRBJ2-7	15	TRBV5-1	CASSLVAGGIYEQYF	TGCGCCAGCAGCTTGGTGGCGGGAGGGATATACGAGCAGTACTTC
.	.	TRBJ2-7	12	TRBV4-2	CASSQGASVQYF	TGTGCCAGCAGCCAAGGAGCAAGCGTGCAGTACTTC
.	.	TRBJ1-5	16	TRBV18	CASSPVGTYSNQPQHF	TGTGCCAGCTCACCAGTAGGGACATATAGCAATCAGCCCCAGCATTTT
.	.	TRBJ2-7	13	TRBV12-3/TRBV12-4	CATSAGRPYEQYF	TGTGCCACCTCGGCCGGCAGGCCCTACGAGCAGTACTTC
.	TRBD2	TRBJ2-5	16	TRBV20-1	CSASPGLAGGKETQYF	TGCAGTGCTAGTCCCGGACTAGCGGGAGGGAAAGAGACCCAGTACTTC
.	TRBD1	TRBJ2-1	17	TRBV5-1	CASSLDPGTGSYNEQFF	TGCGCCAGCAGCTTGGACCCCGGGACAGGCTCCTACAATGAGCAGTTCTTC
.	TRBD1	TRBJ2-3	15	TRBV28	CASSGPGQGPDTQYF	TGTGCCAGCAGTGGACCGGGACAGGGGCCAGATACGCAGTATTTT